The T cell receptor beta chain under discussion was sequenced for a study of spatial heterogeneity in lung cancer. Study-level background: Those follow-up PBMC samples that were available underwent sequencing, at a median interval of around two years following resection. More beta-chain than alpha-chain sequences were consistently detected. More than eight raw reads, on average, carried each unique TCR and UMI combination.

The time point was: blood at routine non-recurrence follow-up after resection. Sequencing covered unsorted whole RNA taken from tumor, nontumor lung or frozen PBMC. Germline trimming cut 5 bases from V and 4 bases from J; bases unmatched to any gene: 7. The germline CDR1 and CDR2 sequences are MDHEN and SYDVKM. The CDR3 has 15 amino acids. TCRdb independently ran MiXCR on the 5' RACE reads; one entry per CDR3 protein. The sample records some 54,000 distinct CDR3 sequences, 7.4% being singletons. The V and J genes are TRBV28 and TRBJ2-3, with TRBD1 matching over 9 bases. The starting material was PBMCs, obtained at follow-up. This receptor was obtained from a female donor with early-stage non-small cell lung cancer. The CDR3 coding sequence is TGTGCCAGCAGTATCCGGGACAGGGACGCAGATACGCAGTATTTT. Protein sequence: CASSIRDRDADTQYF.